These 3 T cell receptor beta chains originate from one sample sequenced in a study of blood T cells in healthy people across ages (dated by TCRdb to about 2015). The library was built by means of 5' RACE. Sequencing was carried out with an Illumina HiSeq 2500. A second PCR of roughly 7 to 12 cycles was run with a J-beta primer mix and a sample-barcoded 5' primer. The public reads were run again by TCRdb, first through fastp at Q25 and then through MiXCR, and only productive beta chains were kept. CDR3 protein duplicates are merged, each entry listing the most common genes and DNA. This sample has 600,000 to 1,000,000 distinct CDR3 sequences in its table, and roughly 60% of those were observed once. The top ten clones comprise approximately 21% of the sample. The sequenced sample consisted of blood. All receptors come from a man aged 30 to 39 in good health.

J is TRBJ1-2 and V is TRBV3-1; no firm D call. CDR3 size: 12 residues. CDR1 is LGHDT and CDR2 is YNNKEL in the germline V gene (reference sequence). V gave up 1 base and J gave up 7 bases, with 7 bases separating them. CDR3 sequence: CASSQASAGYTF. In DNA form, the CDR3 reads TGTGCCAGCAGCCAAGCTTCTGCTGGCTACACCTTC.

J is TRBJ2-5 and V is TRBV25-1; a weak D match, TRBD2 (6 bases). CDR1 is MGHDK and CDR2 is SYGVNS in the germline V gene. V was clipped by 4 bases and J by 11 bases, with 29 bases between them. The CDR3 runs 17 residues. CDR3 protein: CASSAATGVTGYNEQYF. The CDR3 bases are TGTGCCAGCAGTGCCGCGACGGGAGTGACGGGCTACAATGAGCAGTACTTC. Variable domain in full (rest from reference TRBV25-1 and TRBJ2-5): EADIYQTPRYLVIGTGKKITLECSQTMGHDKMYWYQQDPGMELHLIHYSYGVNSTEKGDLSSESTVSRIRTEHFPLTLESARPSHTSQYLCASSAATGVTGYNEQYFGPGTRLLVL.

The chain combines TRBV4-2 with TRBJ2-3; D gene uncertain. V lost 8 bases to trimming and J lost 4 bases, with 22 bases between them. CDR1 and CDR2 from the germline V gene are LGHNA and YNFKEQ. The CDR3 is made up of 16 amino acids. The DNA of the CDR3 is TGTGCCAGCTCCTCTCTCCAAGGCGGCGAAGCAGATACGCAGTATTTT. Residues: CASSSLQGGEADTQYF.